These 18 T cell receptor beta chains originate from one sample sequenced in a study of blood T cell repertoires in COVID-19. Sequenced by immunoSEQ multiplex PCR; TCRdb stores in-frame clones only, minus some. The sample records approximately 170,000 clones, over 65% being singletons. The material sequenced was peripheral blood. The receptor set was obtained from a woman aged 80 or over with acute or convalescent COVID-19.

Ten or more counts support this clone. The identical CDR3 is also encoded by other nucleotide sequences in the sample. The genes are TRBV6-2 or TRBV6-3 and TRBJ1-5; D is unclear. V lost 2 bases, J lost 6 bases, and 5 bases lay in between. From germline, CDR1 is MNHEY and CDR2 SVGEGT. The CDR3 loop spans 12 amino acids. The CDR3 is CASSYPSQPQHF. The CDR3 DNA reads TGTGCCAGCAGTTACCCGAGTCAGCCCCAGCATTTT.

The chain couples TRBV19 to TRBJ2-1, with D possibly being TRBD2 (5 bases). CDR3 length: 15 amino acids. The germline CDR1 and CDR2 sequences are LNHDA and SQIVND (reference sequence). The germline V and J ends were trimmed by 0 bases and 0 bases, with 6 bases remaining between them. The CDR3 sequence: CASSIELGSYNEQFF. As DNA, the CDR3 is TGTGCCAGTAGTATAGAACTAGGCTCCTACAATGAGCAGTTCTTC.

The gene calls are TRBV27 and TRBJ2-2, with 9 positions matching TRBD2. V shed 7 bases and J 7 bases; nucleotides not matched to a gene: 16. The V gene's germline CDR1 is MNHEY and CDR2 SMNVEV (reference sequence). The CDR3 sequence is 17 residues long. The CDR3: CASTHQGIAGVGGELFF. CDR3 in DNA: TGTGCCAGCACCCACCAGGGGATAGCGGGAGTAGGCGGGGAGCTGTTTTTT.

This chain links TRBV19 with TRBJ2-1; perhaps TRBD2 as D (6 bases). V gave up 0 bases and J gave up 4 bases, with 25 bases separating them. CDR1 is LNHDA and CDR2 is SQIVND in the germline V gene (reference sequence). This CDR3 has 20 residues. The CDR3 nucleotides are TGTGCCAGTAGTATAGATCGCGGAAGTACCTTTGTCGGGAGTTACAATGAGCAGTTCTTC. Protein: CASSIDRGSTFVGSYNEQFF.

The chain recombines TRBV5-1 with TRBJ1-1; the D gene is possibly TRBD1 (5 bases). Germline V gene data show CDR1 as SGHRS and CDR2 as YFSETQ. Between the trimmed V and J ends, which lost 10 bases and 1 base, there was a span of 17 bases. The CDR3 has 14 residues. The CDR3 spells CAVRRGGENTEAFF. For the CDR3, the DNA is TGCGCCGTGCGGAGGGGAGGGGAGAACACTGAAGCTTTCTTT.

This clone was seen more than once but under ten times. The J gene is TRBJ1-1, the V gene TRBV9; maybe TRBD1 (5 bases). The CDR3 extends over 15 amino acids. From germline, CDR1 is SGDLS and CDR2 YYNGEE. V lost 3 bases to trimming and J lost 0 bases, with 12 bases between them. The DNA for the CDR3 is TGTGCCAGCAGCGGTGATAGACAGTTGAACACTGAAGCTTTCTTT. Translated: CASSGDRQLNTEAFF.

CDR3 sequence: CATSRGLAESSYNEQFF. For the CDR3, the DNA is TGTGCCACCAGCAGGGGACTAGCGGAGAGCTCCTACAATGAGCAGTTCTTC. This rearrangement joins TRBV15 to TRBJ2-1; TRBD2 agrees at 11 bases. J was trimmed by 0 bases and V by 3 bases; bases with no gene match: 4. The CDR3 has 17 amino acids. The V gene's germline CDR1 is LNHNV and CDR2 YYDKDF (reference sequence).

The chain couples TRBV24-1 to TRBJ1-5; D possibly corresponds to TRBD1 (6 bases). In germline, CDR1 is KGHDR, CDR2 SFDVKD. This CDR3 is 18 amino acids long. Trimming took 8 bases from V and 0 from J, leaving 22 bases between them. CDR3 sequence reads: CATIRNNDRSDSNQPQHF. The CDR3 nucleotides read TGTGCCACCATACGAAATAATGACAGGTCCGATAGCAATCAGCCCCAGCATTTT.

This chain joins TRBV30 and TRBJ1-6, with D possibly TRBD1 on 6 matching bases. CDR1 and CDR2 from the germline V gene are GTSNPN and SVGIG (reference sequence). The CDR3 has 12 residues. V dropped 5 bases and J dropped 11 bases, with 13 bases sitting between them. As DNA, the CDR3 is TGTGCCTGGGAGGGACAAAGGACACCCCTCCACTTT. Translating gives CAWEGQRTPLHF.

This chain links TRBV27 with TRBJ2-7; 10 bases are shared with TRBD1. The CDR3 runs 15 residues. The V and J ends lost 6 bases and 1 base, in that order; junction bases with no gene match: 6. Germline assignment: CDR1 MNHEY and CDR2 SMNVEV (reference sequence). This CDR3 is CASRRAGQGSYEQYF. Written as DNA, the CDR3 is TGTGCCAGCAGACGGGCGGGACAGGGGTCCTACGAGCAGTACTTC.

This chain joins TRBV28 and TRBJ2-2; TRBD1 agrees at 7 bases. The CDR3 consists of 16 residues. The germline CDR1 and CDR2 sequences are MDHEN and SYDVKM. Losses at the gene ends were 0 bases for V and 7 bases for J; bases not matched to a gene: 8. The DNA of the CDR3 is TGTGCCAGCAGTTTATGGGGGACAGCAGAACACGGGGAGCTGTTTTTT. Its protein product is CASSLWGTAEHGELFF.

In its sample, this clone was seen once. This chain uses TRBV6-5 with TRBJ1-1, with D tentatively TRBD1 (5 bases). The germline gives CDR1 MNHEY, CDR2 SVGAGI. V shed 6 bases and J shed 2 bases, with 13 bases lying between them. The CDR3 has 14 amino acids. CDR3 nucleotides: TGTGCCAGCAGCCAAGGGCAGGGTAACACTGAAGCTTTCTTT. This encodes CASSQGQGNTEAFF.

The chain joins TRBV5-1 to TRBJ2-5; 7 bases fit TRBD1. The CDR3 has 15 amino acids. Trimming took 5 bases from V and 0 from J; bases not matched to a gene: 7. The germline V gene has CDR1 SGHRS and CDR2 YFSETQ. CDR3 coding DNA: TGCGCCAGCAGAGGGACAGTCCAGTACCAAGAGACCCAGTACTTC. This encodes CASRGTVQYQETQYF.

A few counts support this clone. The chain recombines TRBV19 with TRBJ2-2; TRBD1 aligns across 7 bases. Germline V CDR1 and CDR2: LNHDA, SQIVND (reference sequence). V lost 6 bases, J lost 13 bases, and 17 bases stayed unmatched. This CDR3 region has 15 residues. This CDR3 reads CASRPLGTDSLGLFF. CDR3 DNA: TGTGCCAGTAGACCCCTCGGGACAGATAGCCTTGGGCTGTTTTTT.

The gene calls are TRBV4-1 and TRBJ2-7, with D maybe TRBD2 (6 bases). With 6 bases removed from V and 8 bases from J, the gap between germline ends came to 26 bases. CDR1 is MGHRA and CDR2 is YSYEKL in the germline V gene. CDR3 length: 16 residues. The CDR3, as DNA: TGCGCCAGCAGGATTGACCGGGACTCGACAAAGGCGAAGCAGTACTTC. Its translation is CASRIDRDSTKAKQYF.

This chain joins TRBV5-1 and TRBJ2-5; D is undetermined. Germline-derived CDR1 and CDR2 are SGHRS and YFSETQ. Trimming stripped 4 bases from V and 5 bases from J, with 15 bases between. The CDR3 length is 14 residues. DNA of the CDR3: TGCGCCAGCAGCCCCAGCGCGGTGCGTGAGACCCAGTACTTC. Its protein is CASSPSAVRETQYF. Variable domain in full (rest from reference TRBV5-1 and TRBJ2-5): KAGVTQTPRYLIKTRGQQVTLSCSPISGHRSVSWYQQTPGQGLQFLFEYFSETQRNKGNFPGRFSGRQFSNSRSEMNVSTLELGDSALYLCASSPSAVRETQYFGPGTRLLVL.

This clone was detected a few times. The chain combines TRBV3-1 (or the pseudogene TRBV3-2) with TRBJ1-5, with 10 nucleotides matching TRBD1. Per the germline V gene, CDR1 is LGHDT and CDR2 is YNNKEL (reference sequence). V gave up 4 bases and J gave up 4 bases; unmatched junction bases: 4. The CDR3 covers 15 residues. The CDR3 coding sequence is TGTGCCAGCAGCCGAACGGGACAGGGGAATCAGCCCCAGCATTTT. Amino acid sequence: CASSRTGQGNQPQHF.

The V gene is TRBV21-1, the J gene TRBJ2-7; the table's TRBD1 call for D was not verified on the DNA. TRBV21-1 is labeled a pseudogene. CDR3 length: 15 residues. The CDR3 DNA reads TGTGCCAGCAGCAAATCGACAGGGGGAAAGCACGAGCAGTACTTC. Translation: CASSKSTGGKHEQYF.